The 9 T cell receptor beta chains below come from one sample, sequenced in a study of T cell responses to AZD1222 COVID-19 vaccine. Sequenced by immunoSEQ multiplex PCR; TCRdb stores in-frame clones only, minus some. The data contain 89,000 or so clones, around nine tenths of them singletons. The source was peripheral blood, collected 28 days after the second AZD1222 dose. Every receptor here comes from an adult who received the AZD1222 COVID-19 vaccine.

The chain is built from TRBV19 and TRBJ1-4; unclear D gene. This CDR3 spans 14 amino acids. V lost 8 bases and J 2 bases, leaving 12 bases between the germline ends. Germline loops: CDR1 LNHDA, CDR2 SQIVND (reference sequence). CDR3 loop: CASGRGGTNEKLFF. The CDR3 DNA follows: TGTGCCAGTGGTCGTGGAGGGACTAATGAAAAACTGTTTTTT. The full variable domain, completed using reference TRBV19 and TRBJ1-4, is DGGITQSPKYLFRKEGQNVTLSCEQNLNHDAMYWYRQDPGQGLRLIYYSQIVNDFQKGDIAEGYSVSREKKESFPLTVTSAQKNPTAFYLCASGRGGTNEKLFFGSGTQLSVL.

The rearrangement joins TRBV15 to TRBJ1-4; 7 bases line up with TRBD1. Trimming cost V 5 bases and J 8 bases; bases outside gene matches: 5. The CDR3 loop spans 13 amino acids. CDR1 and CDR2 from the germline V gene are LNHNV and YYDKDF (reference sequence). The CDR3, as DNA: TGTGCCACCAGCCTCACAGGGGAAGAAAAACTGTTTTTT. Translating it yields CATSLTGEEKLFF.

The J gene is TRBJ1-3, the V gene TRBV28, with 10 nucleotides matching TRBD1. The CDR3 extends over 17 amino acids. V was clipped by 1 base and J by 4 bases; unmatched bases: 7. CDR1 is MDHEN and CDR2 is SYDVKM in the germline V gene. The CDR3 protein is CASSLFPGQGDGNTIYF. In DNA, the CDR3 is TGTGCCAGCAGTTTATTCCCCGGACAGGGGGACGGAAACACCATATATTTT.

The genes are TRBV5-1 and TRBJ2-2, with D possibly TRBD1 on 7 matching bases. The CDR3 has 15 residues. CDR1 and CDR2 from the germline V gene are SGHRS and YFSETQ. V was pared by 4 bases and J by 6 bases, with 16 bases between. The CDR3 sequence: CASSRAEGAAGELFF. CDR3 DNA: TGCGCCAGCAGCCGCGCGGAGGGGGCAGCCGGGGAGCTGTTTTTT.

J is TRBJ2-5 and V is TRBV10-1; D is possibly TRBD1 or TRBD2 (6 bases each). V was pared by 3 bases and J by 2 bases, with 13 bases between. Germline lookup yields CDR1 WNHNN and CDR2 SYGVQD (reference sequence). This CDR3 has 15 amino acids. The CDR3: CASSEGTGAQETQYF. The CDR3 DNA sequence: TGCGCCAGCAGTGAAGGAACGGGGGCACAAGAGACCCAGTACTTC.

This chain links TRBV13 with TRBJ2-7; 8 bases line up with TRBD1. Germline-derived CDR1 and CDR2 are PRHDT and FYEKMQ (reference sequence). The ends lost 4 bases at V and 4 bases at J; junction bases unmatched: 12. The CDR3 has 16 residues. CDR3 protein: CASSSHRDRFSYEQYF. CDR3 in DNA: TGTGCCAGCAGCTCCCACCGGGACAGGTTTTCATACGAGCAGTACTTC.

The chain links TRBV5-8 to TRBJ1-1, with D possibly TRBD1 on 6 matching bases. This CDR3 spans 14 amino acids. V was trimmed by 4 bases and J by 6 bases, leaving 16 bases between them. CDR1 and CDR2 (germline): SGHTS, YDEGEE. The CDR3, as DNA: TGTGCCAGCAGCCGGACGGGGGCGCGCGCTGAAGCTTTCTTT. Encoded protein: CASSRTGARAEAFF.

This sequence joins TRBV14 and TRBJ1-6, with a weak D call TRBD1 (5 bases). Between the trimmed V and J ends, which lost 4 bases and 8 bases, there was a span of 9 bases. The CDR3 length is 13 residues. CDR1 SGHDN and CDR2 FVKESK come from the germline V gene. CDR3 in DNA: TGTGCCAGCAGCCCCCAGGGCTATTCACCCCTCCACTTT. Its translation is CASSPQGYSPLHF.

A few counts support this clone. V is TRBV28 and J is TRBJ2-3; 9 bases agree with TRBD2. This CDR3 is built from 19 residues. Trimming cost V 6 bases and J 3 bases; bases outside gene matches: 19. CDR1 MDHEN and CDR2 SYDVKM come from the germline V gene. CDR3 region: CASRPTAKGGRALTDTQYF. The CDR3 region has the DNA TGTGCCAGCAGGCCAACCGCGAAAGGCGGGAGGGCCCTTACAGATACGCAGTATTTT.